Below, 14 T cell receptor beta chains from the same sample are listed, as sequenced in a study of blood T cell repertoires in COVID-19. Clones were read by immunoSEQ multiplex PCR, and TCRdb kept only the in-frame ones, dropping some. The sample has roughly 380,000 clones, about 89% seen once. The source material was peripheral blood. Receptor source: a woman aged 35 to 49 with COVID-19, enrolled during active disease.

This clone was observed once. The CDR3 nucleotides are TGCGCCAGCAGCCAAGCCCGAACAGGGGCCACTGAAGCTTTCTTT. The encoded protein is CASSQARTGATEAFF. The chain recombines TRBV4-3 with TRBJ1-1; 7 bases map to TRBD1. This CDR3 contains 15 residues. V lost 1 base, J lost 4 bases, and 6 bases stayed unmatched. Germline-derived CDR1 and CDR2 are LGHNA and YSLEER.

The chain uses TRBV28 and TRBJ2-7, with 7 bases that match TRBD2. V trimming: 1 base; J trimming: 4 bases; junction bases outside the gene matches: 10. CDR3 size: 16 residues. Germline-derived CDR1 and CDR2 are MDHEN and SYDVKM. The DNA of the CDR3 is TGTGCCAGCAGTTTATTCCGGGAAGGGAGGGAGTACGAGCAGTACTTC. It translates to CASSLFREGREYEQYF.

The chain recombines TRBV27 with TRBJ1-1; 10 nucleotides line up with TRBD1. With 6 bases clipped from V and 0 bases from J, the junction kept 10 bases outside the gene matches. The V gene's germline CDR1 is MNHEY and CDR2 SMNVEV (reference sequence). The CDR3 consists of 17 residues. The CDR3 loop is CASSLRDRGVMNTEAFF. The DNA of the CDR3 is TGTGCCAGCAGCCTGAGGGACAGGGGTGTCATGAACACTGAAGCTTTCTTT.

V usage is TRBV4-3 and J usage is TRBJ1-4; TRBD1 might be the D (5 bases). Germline V CDR1 and CDR2: LGHNA, YSLEER. The CDR3 is 17 amino acids. Trimming shortened V by 0 bases and J by 10 bases, and 21 bases separated the two germline ends. CDR3 in amino acids: CASSQEGGRGGGGKLFF. In DNA form, the CDR3 reads TGCGCCAGCAGCCAAGAGGGGGGACGGGGGGGAGGAGGAAAACTGTTTTTT.

The chain links TRBV5-1 to TRBJ2-3, with 9 bases that match TRBD1. Germline V gene lookup returns CDR1 SGHRS and CDR2 YFSETQ. J lost 5 bases, V lost 4 bases, and 8 bases had no gene match. The CDR3 has 15 amino acids. The CDR3 DNA follows: TGCGCCAGCAGCCACATACAGGGGGCGAAAGATACGCAGTATTTT. It is translated as CASSHIQGAKDTQYF.

This chain uses TRBV5-1 with TRBJ1-2, with D possibly TRBD1 on 6 matching bases. This CDR3 is 14 amino acids long. Germline V lookup: CDR1 SGHRS, CDR2 YFSETQ. V was clipped by 4 bases and J by 4 bases, with 14 bases between them. As DNA, the CDR3 is TGCGCCAGCAGCCACCCCGACAGGACCTATGGCTACACCTTC. Translating it yields CASSHPDRTYGYTF.

The rearrangement links TRBV27 to TRBJ1-3, with D possibly matching TRBD1 (6 bases). V lost 5 bases to trimming and J lost 4 bases, with 12 bases between them. There are 14 residues in the CDR3. Germline lookup yields CDR1 MNHEY and CDR2 SMNVEV (reference sequence). The DNA for the CDR3 is TGTGCCAGCAGTCAACAGGGTACAGGAAACACCATATATTTT. It translates to CASSQQGTGNTIYF.

The CDR3 protein is CASSLLDRGGDTQYF. The CDR3 DNA reads TGTGCCAGCAGCTTGTTGGACAGGGGAGGAGATACGCAGTATTTT. This chain uses TRBV5-6 with TRBJ2-3, with TRBD1 identical over 9 bases. Germline values: CDR1 SGHDT, CDR2 YYEEEE. The junction had 5 bases not matched to a gene; V was cut back by 1 base and J by 5 bases. The CDR3 covers 15 residues. The full variable domain, completed using reference TRBV5-6 and TRBJ2-3, is DAGVTQSPTHLIKTRGQQVTLRCSPKSGHDTVSWYQQALGQGPQFIFQYYEEEERQRGNFPDRFSGHQFPNYSSELNVNALLLGDSALYLCASSLLDRGGDTQYFGPGTRLTVL.

The rearrangement uses TRBV7-2 and TRBJ2-5; TRBD1 aligns across 9 bases. J was trimmed by 4 bases and V by 5 bases; bases with no gene match: 8. Per the germline V gene, CDR1 is SGHTA and CDR2 is FQGNSA. The CDR3 is made up of 15 amino acids. CDR3: CASSLDRGRLETQYF. Written as DNA, the CDR3 is TGTGCCAGCAGCCTTGACAGGGGGAGACTAGAGACCCAGTACTTC. The full variable domain, its missing parts supplied by reference TRBV7-2 and TRBJ2-5, is GAGVSQSPSNKVTEKGKDVELRCDPISGHTALYWYRQSLGQGLEFLIYFQGNSAPDKSGLPSDRFSAERTGGSVSTLTIQRTQQEDSAVYLCASSLDRGRLETQYFGPGTRLLVL.

The chain joins TRBV7-9 to TRBJ1-4; a possible D gene is TRBD1 (6 bases). Germline assignment: CDR1 SEHNR and CDR2 FQNEAQ (reference sequence). Trimming stripped 0 bases from V and 8 bases from J, with 7 bases between. The CDR3 is 13 residues long. DNA of the CDR3: TGTGCCAGCAGCTTAGCGGGGGCCGAAAAACTGTTTTTT. This codes for CASSLAGAEKLFF.

This rearrangement joins TRBV5-8 to TRBJ2-7; D is uncertain. The V and J ends lost 0 bases and 4 bases respectively, with 8 bases between them. The CDR3 spans 13 residues. CDR1 is SGHTS and CDR2 is YDEGEE in the germline V gene. The CDR3 region has the DNA TGTGCCAGCAGCTTGGGGCCAGATTACGAGCAGTACTTC. Its translation: CASSLGPDYEQYF.

The rearrangement joins TRBV4-3 to TRBJ1-2, with D possibly TRBD1 on 6 matching bases. The CDR3 is made up of 15 amino acids. Trimming removed 0 bases at V and 4 bases at J, with 12 bases between. Germline CDR1 and CDR2: LGHNA and YSLEER. The CDR3 spells CASSQDRGSGYGYTF. CDR3 nucleotides: TGCGCCAGCAGCCAAGACAGGGGCTCAGGCTATGGCTACACCTTC.

The chain is built from TRBV7-2 and TRBJ1-2; D is uncertain. The CDR3 runs to 14 residues. CDR1 SGHTA and CDR2 FQGNSA come from the germline V gene. Trimming took off 2 bases at V and 5 bases at J, with 12 bases between the two ends. Here the CDR3 DNA reads TGTGCCAGCAGCTTAAGAGGGTATGGGTATGGCTACACCTTC. Its protein is CASSLRGYGYGYTF.

This clone was picked up a small number of times. The chain recombines TRBV9 with TRBJ1-1, with D maybe TRBD1 (6 bases). V lost 0 bases, J lost 14 bases, and 20 bases lay in between. CDR3 length: 14 residues. CDR1 is SGDLS and CDR2 is YYNGEE in the germline V gene. This CDR3 is CASSVGSVQGRTFF. CDR3 in DNA: TGTGCCAGCAGCGTAGGGAGCGTACAGGGACGGACCTTCTTT.